This T cell receptor (beta chain) was observed in a study of regulatory T cells in long-lasting Graves disease. At the level of the study: Antithyroid drugs had been taken by newly diagnosed Graves' patients for under 3 months.

This clonotype has a count of ten or more. The time point denotes: newly diagnosed GD, antithyroid drugs for less than 3 months. Preparation of the TCR library used RNA extracted from PBMCs. To make TCR beta libraries, researchers used iRepertoire HTBI primers and Arm-PCR of CDR3 regions. In the study's own analysis: Looking across samples, the authors found 55 to 70 TRBV and 14 TRBJ segments. Via MiXCR, TCRdb re-called the multiplex PCR reads, giving one row per CDR3 protein. It is TCRdb's table, rather than the study itself, that gives the V and J calls and clone size. The sample shows about half a million distinct CDR3 sequences, 9.5% to 15% of them seen only once. This sample was also put to use in a study of T cells in Graves' hyperthyroidism and ophthalmopathy.

This TCR derives from a woman under 40 with Graves disease. Sequences were derived from peripheral blood mononuclear cells (PBMCs), sampled at new diagnosis, from a patient treated with antithyroid drugs.

CDR3 sequence: CASSQEATSGEQYF. The CDR3, as DNA: TGTGCCAGCAGCCAAGAAGCGACGAGCGGCGAGCAGTACTTC. This chain uses TRBV3-1 with TRBJ2-7; perhaps TRBD2 as D (5 bases). Trimming took off 0 bases at V and 6 bases at J, with 12 bases between the two ends. This CDR3 has 14 amino acids. Looked up from germline, CDR1 is LGHDT and CDR2 is YNNKEL (reference sequence).